This T cell receptor (beta chain) is drawn from a study of blood T cells in healthy people across ages. This CDR3 comprises 12 residues. Germline values: CDR1 MNHEY, CDR2 SVGEGT. The V gene lost 10 bases and the J gene lost 6 bases, with 16 bases spanning the gap. This clonotype was picked up a small number of times. The antigen is unknown. Combining a sample-barcoded 5' primer with a J-beta primer mix, a second PCR ran for about 6 to 12 cycles. All samples gave at least 2.5 million CDR3-containing paired-end reads. TCRdb reprocessed the 5' RACE reads with MiXCR, giving one entry per CDR3 protein. The sample gives about 1 million distinct CDR3 sequences, around 45% of which show up once; over 15% is in the top ten. Study observations and caveats: It was held that the diversity estimates obtained from one million T cells were underestimates.

What was sequenced was blood. This clonotype was sampled from a woman aged 60-75 years in good health. This sequence joins TRBV6-2 or TRBV6-3 and TRBJ2-7; a weak D match, TRBD2 (5 bases). The CDR3 sequence: CATRGWTVEQYF. In DNA, the CDR3 is TGTGCCACACGCGGCTGGACTGTCGAGCAGTACTTC.